This T cell receptor beta chain was observed in a study of T-cell reconstitution after alpha-beta-depleted transplantation in children. V gave up 5 bases and J gave up 0 bases; unmatched junction bases: 5. The CDR3 has 15 residues. Germline assignment: CDR1 SEHNR and CDR2 FQNEAQ (reference sequence). Unique molecular identifiers were built into the TCRbeta library. TCRdb recomputed calls from the PCR reads with MiXCR, one row per CDR3 protein. This table holds some 550,000 distinct CDR3 sequences, approximately 20% found once. This clonotype was observed at least ten times. V gene TRBV7-9 combines with J gene TRBJ2-5, with 8 bases that match TRBD1. The source of this sequence is a human donor who donated a stem cell graft to a child with acute lymphoblastic leukemia. The sequences come from PBMCs from the stem cell graft donor, collected from the stem cell graft. CDR3 in amino acids: CASSPRTGYQETQYF. The CDR3 bases are TGTGCCAGCAGCCCGAGGACAGGGTACCAAGAGACCCAGTACTTC.